One and the same sample provided the 12 T cell receptor beta chains below, sequenced in a study of cytomegalovirus exposure and HLA in healthy donors. PCR involved 60 Vbeta and 13 Jbeta primers. Sequencing used immunoSEQ multiplex PCR; TCRdb keeps in-frame clones, though not all of them. The sample records 150,000 to 200,000 clones, more than 75% being singletons. The sequenced material came from PBMCs. The source is a man aged 40-49 years in good health and CMV-seropositive.

This clone was seen a single time. The J gene is TRBJ2-3, the V gene TRBV5-4; 8 bases align to TRBD2. CDR3 length: 18 amino acids. The germline CDR1 and CDR2 sequences are SGHNT and YYREEE (reference sequence). V trimming: 0 bases; J trimming: 0 bases; junction bases outside the gene matches: 9. The CDR3 reads CASSLVQWRGASTDTQYF. The DNA for the CDR3 is TGTGCCAGCAGCTTGGTTCAGTGGCGGGGGGCTAGCACAGATACGCAGTATTTT.

The J gene is TRBJ1-6, the V gene TRBV27, with 11 bases that match TRBD1. The CDR3 runs 18 residues. In germline, CDR1 is MNHEY, CDR2 SMNVEV (reference sequence). With V trimmed by 1 base and J by 10 bases, 12 bases remained unmatched. Written as DNA, the CDR3 is TGTGCCAGCAGTTTATACGGACAGGGGGCCTACCTGGCCTCACCCCTCCACTTT. As protein: CASSLYGQGAYLASPLHF.

This clone was seen more than once but under ten times. The chain combines TRBV2 with TRBJ2-3; tentatively, D is TRBD1 (6 bases). Trimming removed 3 bases from V and 2 bases from J, with 21 bases in between. CDR1 is SNHLY and CDR2 is FYNNEI in the germline V gene. The CDR3 sequence is 18 residues long. The CDR3 spells CASSDLTGGAEYTDTQYF. CDR3 bases: TGTGCCAGCAGTGATCTGACAGGAGGTGCGGAATACACAGATACGCAGTATTTT. The full variable domain, with the rest looked up from reference TRBV2 and TRBJ2-3, is EPEVTQTPSHQVTQMGQEVILRCVPISNHLYFYWYRQILGQKVEFLVSFYNNEISEKSEIFDDQFSVERPDGSNFTLKIRSTKLEDSAMYFCASSDLTGGAEYTDTQYFGPGTRLTVL.

The V gene is TRBV5-1, the J gene TRBJ2-1, with a weak D call TRBD2 (6 bases). The CDR3 has 16 amino acids. From germline, CDR1 is SGHRS and CDR2 YFSETQ. V was cut by 4 bases and J by 9 bases, with 23 bases left in between. The DNA of the CDR3 is TGCGCCAGCAGCAAGGATAGCGGCTCCCCTTTCGGTGAGCAGTTCTTC. Residues: CASSKDSGSPFGEQFF. The full variable domain, its missing parts supplied by reference TRBV5-1 and TRBJ2-1, is KAGVTQTPRYLIKTRGQQVTLSCSPISGHRSVSWYQQTPGQGLQFLFEYFSETQRNKGNFPGRFSGRQFSNSRSEMNVSTLELGDSALYLCASSKDSGSPFGEQFFGPGTRLTVL.

This chain uses TRBV5-5 with TRBJ2-3; 13 nucleotides line up with TRBD2. The CDR3 has 15 amino acids. The germline CDR1 and CDR2 sequences are SGHKS and YYEKEE (reference sequence). With V trimmed by 4 bases and J by 9 bases, 8 bases remained unmatched. This CDR3 reads CASSRTSGGAGTQYF. In DNA, the CDR3 is TGTGCCAGCAGCCGTACTAGCGGGGGGGCAGGAACGCAGTATTTT.

This clone was detected only once. The chain combines TRBV11-3 with TRBJ2-2; the D is unclear. CDR3 size: 16 residues. V was pared by 1 base and J by 1 base, with 10 bases between. From germline, CDR1 is SGHNT and CDR2 YENEEA. The CDR3 DNA follows: TGTGCCAGCAGCTTAGTAACAGCAGAGAACACCGGGGAGCTGTTTTTT. Translated: CASSLVTAENTGELFF.

The rearrangement joins TRBV18 to TRBJ2-5, with 11 nucleotides matching TRBD2. Looked up from germline, CDR1 is KGHSH and CDR2 is LQKENI. Trimming at V came to 0 bases and at J to 7 bases, leaving 7 bases not matched to a gene. CDR3 length: 16 amino acids. The DNA of the CDR3 is TGTGCCAGCTCACCACCGCCCACTAGCGGGAGAGGGACCCAGTACTTC. It yields the protein CASSPPPTSGRGTQYF.

This rearrangement joins TRBV30 to TRBJ1-2; no definite D call. Germline V gives CDR1 GTSNPN, CDR2 SVGIG (reference sequence). V was clipped by 1 base and J by 7 bases, with 13 bases between them. The CDR3 contains 13 residues. Written as DNA, the CDR3 is TGTGCCTGGAGTGGTATAATGGCGGTTGGCTACACCTTC. Residues: CAWSGIMAVGYTF.

The V gene is TRBV6-1, the J gene TRBJ1-2; no reliable D call. Trimming pared 3 bases from V and 4 bases from J, leaving 15 bases between. This CDR3 is built from 15 residues. Germline assignment: CDR1 MNHNS and CDR2 SASEGT. The CDR3 loop is CASSDRLQSFYGYTF. The CDR3 DNA is TGTGCCAGCAGTGACAGGTTACAGTCATTCTATGGCTACACCTTC.

The chain couples TRBV19 to TRBJ1-1; 7 nucleotides line up with TRBD1. The CDR3 consists of 14 residues. After removal of 5 bases from V and 3 bases from J, the junction contained 6 bases not matched to a gene. Per germline, CDR1 LNHDA and CDR2 SQIVND (reference sequence). In DNA form, the CDR3 reads TGTGCCAGTAGTGATAACAGGGGAGACACTGAAGCTTTCTTT. It specifies CASSDNRGDTEAFF.

The chain has TRBV14 and TRBJ2-7, with TRBD1 matching over 8 bases. V gave up 1 base and J gave up 1 base; unmatched junction bases: 9. The CDR3 length is 17 residues. Germline V gives CDR1 SGHDN, CDR2 FVKESK. CDR3 coding DNA: TGTGCCAGCAGCCAAGCCGTTGGCAGGGGGCTATCCTACGAGCAGTACTTC. This codes for CASSQAVGRGLSYEQYF.

This clone was seen a handful of times. This rearrangement joins TRBV7-8 to TRBJ1-3; D is undetermined. The CDR3 length is 14 residues. V gave up 0 bases and J gave up 0 bases, with 3 bases separating them. Germline CDR1 is SGHVS and CDR2 is FQNEAQ. CDR3 residues: CASSLAYSGNTIYF. The DNA of the CDR3 is TGTGCCAGCAGCTTAGCGTACTCTGGAAACACCATATATTTT.